The rows below give T cell receptor beta chains drawn from one sample of a study of T-cell reconstitution after alpha-beta-depleted transplantation in children. Via MiXCR, TCRdb re-called the PCR reads, giving one row per CDR3 protein. In the table there are roughly 500,000 distinct CDR3 sequences, less than 35% of which are singletons. The sample in question was PBMCs from the stem cell graft donor, obtained from the stem cell graft. The receptors originated from a human donor who donated a stem cell graft to a child with aplastic anemia. CDR3s include the opening cysteine and the closing phenylalanine or tryptophan. The order of the fields is V gene, J gene, D gene, clone size, CDR3 DNA, CDR3 protein. D genes are given only for firm matches. Clone size is stated in some rows and not others, as once, few, many or a class when expanded.

v_gene: TRBV14
j_gene: TRBJ2-1
d_gene: NA
abundance: NA
CDR3nt: TGTGCCAGCAGCCCCGGTCGGCCCCCCAATGAGCAGTTCTTC
CDR3aa: CASSPGRPPNEQFF

v_gene: TRBV5-6
j_gene: TRBJ1-2
d_gene: NA
abundance: few
CDR3nt: TGTGCCAGCAGCCCCGTAGGAGCTAGGCACTATGGCTACACCTTC
CDR3aa: CASSPVGARHYGYTF

v_gene: TRBV6-1
j_gene: TRBJ1-1
d_gene: NA
abundance: few
CDR3nt: TGTGCCAGCAGTGAATATCTCGACAGTATGAACACTGAAGCTTTCTTT
CDR3aa: CASSEYLDSMNTEAFF

v_gene: TRBV6-5
j_gene: TRBJ1-1
d_gene: NA
abundance: few
CDR3nt: TGTGCCAGCAGTTTTTGGCAGCTGCGAGGTCTGAGCACTGAAGCTTTCTTT
CDR3aa: CASSFWQLRGLSTEAFF

v_gene: TRBV29-1
j_gene: TRBJ2-3
d_gene: TRBD2
abundance: few
CDR3nt: TGCAGCGTTGAAGGGGGACTAGCGGGAGGAACAGATACGCAGTATTTT
CDR3aa: CSVEGGLAGGTDTQYF

v_gene: TRBV5-1
j_gene: TRBJ2-2
d_gene: NA
abundance: few
CDR3nt: TGCGCCAGCAGCTTAGGGTCGACTAGGACCGGGGAGCTGTTTTTT
CDR3aa: CASSLGSTRTGELFF

v_gene: TRBV18
j_gene: TRBJ2-1
d_gene: TRBD1
abundance: NA
CDR3nt: TGTGCCAGCCTCCCGCGTCCTGGACAGGGTAGGGACAATGAGCAGTTCTTC
CDR3aa: CASLPRPGQGRDNEQFF

v_gene: TRBV24-1
j_gene: TRBJ2-1
d_gene: NA
abundance: few
CDR3nt: TGTGCCACCAGTGATCCCCGAGGGTCCTACAATGAGCAGTTCTTC
CDR3aa: CATSDPRGSYNEQFF

v_gene: TRBV5-1
j_gene: TRBJ2-2
d_gene: NA
abundance: few
CDR3nt: TGCGCCAGCAGCCTCCCGCGGCCGACGGGGACCGGGGAGCTGTTTTTT
CDR3aa: CASSLPRPTGTGELFF

v_gene: TRBV29-1
j_gene: TRBJ1-1
d_gene: NA
abundance: NA
CDR3nt: TGCAGCGTTGAAAGGGACGGTATGAACACTGAAGCTTTCTTT
CDR3aa: CSVERDGMNTEAFF

v_gene: TRBV5-1
j_gene: TRBJ1-6
d_gene: TRBD1
abundance: NA
CDR3nt: TGCGCCAGCAGCTCTACAGGGGCGGATTCACCCCTCCACTTT
CDR3aa: CASSSTGADSPLHF

v_gene: TRBV12-5
j_gene: TRBJ2-5
d_gene: NA
abundance: NA
CDR3nt: TGTGCTAGTGGCGGGGTTTCAGGGGAATTAGAAGAGACCCAGTACTTC
CDR3aa: CASGGVSGELEETQYF

v_gene: TRBV5-5
j_gene: TRBJ2-6
d_gene: NA
abundance: NA
CDR3nt: TGTGCCAGCAGCTTACAGGGGGGGGATGGGGCCAACGTCCTGACTTTC
CDR3aa: CASSLQGGDGANVLTF

v_gene: TRBV29-1
j_gene: TRBJ1-1
d_gene: NA
abundance: few
CDR3nt: TGCAGCGTTGAAGGGGACCTATGGCGTGGGGGAACTGAAGCTTTCTTT
CDR3aa: CSVEGDLWRGGTEAFF

v_gene: TRBV7-2
j_gene: TRBJ1-3
d_gene: NA
abundance: NA
CDR3nt: TGTGCCAGCAGCTTGGACGTCAGCTCTGGAAACACCATATATTTT
CDR3aa: CASSLDVSSGNTIYF

v_gene: TRBV6-2/TRBV6-3
j_gene: TRBJ2-2
d_gene: NA
abundance: once
CDR3nt: TGTGCCAGCAGTTACAATCCCGGAACCGGGGAGCTGTTTTTT
CDR3aa: CASSYNPGTGELFF

v_gene: TRBV9
j_gene: TRBJ2-1
d_gene: NA
abundance: NA
CDR3nt: TGTGCCAGCAGCGTAGACGGGCTTCCGGAGCAGTTCTTC
CDR3aa: CASSVDGLPEQFF

v_gene: TRBV6-2/TRBV6-3
j_gene: TRBJ1-6
d_gene: NA
abundance: NA
CDR3nt: TGTGCCAGCAGTTATCTCTACGTAGATTCACCCCTCCACTTT
CDR3aa: CASSYLYVDSPLHF

v_gene: TRBV27
j_gene: TRBJ1-1
d_gene: NA
abundance: NA
CDR3nt: TGTGCCAGCAGGCGGGCGGGGAACACTGAAGCTTTCTTT
CDR3aa: CASRRAGNTEAFF

v_gene: TRBV6-4
j_gene: TRBJ2-7
d_gene: NA
abundance: few
CDR3nt: TGTGCCAGCAGTGTGGGACCGGACTTC
CDR3aa: CASSVGPDF

v_gene: TRBV3-1
j_gene: TRBJ1-3
d_gene: NA
abundance: few
CDR3nt: TGTGCCAGCGGCAGGGGCTACGGAAACACCATATATTTT
CDR3aa: CASGRGYGNTIYF

v_gene: TRBV2
j_gene: TRBJ1-1
d_gene: TRBD1
abundance: few
CDR3nt: TGTGCCAGCAGATGGGACAGGGCGAACACTGAAGCTTTCTTT
CDR3aa: CASRWDRANTEAFF

v_gene: TRBV11-3
j_gene: TRBJ2-1
d_gene: TRBD1
abundance: NA
CDR3nt: TGTGCCAGCAGCTTAGATCTATGGGCAGGGGGCAAGTTCTTC
CDR3aa: CASSLDLWAGGKFF

v_gene: TRBV14
j_gene: TRBJ2-2
d_gene: NA
abundance: many
CDR3nt: TGTGCCAGCAGCCAAGGCCGACAAAACGGGGAGCTGTTTTTT
CDR3aa: CASSQGRQNGELFF

v_gene: TRBV11-1
j_gene: TRBJ1-5
d_gene: NA
abundance: once
CDR3nt: TGTGCCAGCAGCTTAGCGAGGGGAACAGGCTTGAATAATCAGCCCCAGCATTTT
CDR3aa: CASSLARGTGLNNQPQHF

v_gene: TRBV7-2
j_gene: TRBJ2-3
d_gene: NA
abundance: few
CDR3nt: TGTGCCAGCAGCTTACTCCGGGCCGATACGCAGTATTTT
CDR3aa: CASSLLRADTQYF

v_gene: TRBV5-8
j_gene: TRBJ2-3
d_gene: NA
abundance: few
CDR3nt: TGTGCCAGCAGCTTGGCCAGGGAGTCCTTCAGCACAGATACGCAGTATTTT
CDR3aa: CASSLARESFSTDTQYF

v_gene: TRBV7-9
j_gene: TRBJ2-7
d_gene: TRBD1
abundance: few
CDR3nt: TGTGCCAGCAGCTTAGACCCGGGACAGGGGGCCTACGAGCAGTACTTC
CDR3aa: CASSLDPGQGAYEQYF

v_gene: TRBV5-1
j_gene: TRBJ1-5
d_gene: NA
abundance: few
CDR3nt: TGCGCCAGCAGCGAGGGTGATGCCCATCAGCCCCAGCATTTT
CDR3aa: CASSEGDAHQPQHF

v_gene: TRBV20-1
j_gene: TRBJ1-6
d_gene: NA
abundance: NA
CDR3nt: TGCAGTGCTCCAGGAGGGGCCAAGGATTCACCCCTCCACTTT
CDR3aa: CSAPGGAKDSPLHF

v_gene: TRBV4-2
j_gene: TRBJ2-3
d_gene: TRBD2
abundance: few
CDR3nt: TGTGCCAGCAGCCAAGAACTAGCGGGCTATAGCACAGATACGCAGTATTTT
CDR3aa: CASSQELAGYSTDTQYF

v_gene: TRBV7-2
j_gene: TRBJ2-5
d_gene: NA
abundance: few
CDR3nt: TGTGCCAGCGCAACCAGGGGCCCCGCGTCGGAGACCCAGTACTTC
CDR3aa: CASATRGPASETQYF

v_gene: TRBV9
j_gene: TRBJ2-1
d_gene: TRBD1
abundance: NA
CDR3nt: TGTGCCAGCAGCGTAGGAATGGGGGACAGCTCCTACAATGAGCAGTTCTTC
CDR3aa: CASSVGMGDSSYNEQFF

v_gene: TRBV7-2
j_gene: TRBJ2-3
d_gene: TRBD2
abundance: few
CDR3nt: TGTGCCAGCAGCAAACCCCCCTCTAGCGGGAGTGGAGATACGCAGTATTTT
CDR3aa: CASSKPPSSGSGDTQYF

v_gene: TRBV12-3/TRBV12-4
j_gene: TRBJ1-5
d_gene: NA
abundance: many
CDR3nt: TGTGCCAGCAGTGTGGGTGGACAGAATCAGCCCCAGCATTTT
CDR3aa: CASSVGGQNQPQHF